This is a list of T cell receptor beta chains from one sample in a study of T-cell reconstitution after alpha-beta-depleted transplantation in children. TCRdb analysed the PCR reads with MiXCR anew, one entry per CDR3 protein. The top ten clones hold more than 25% of a sample with around 960,000 distinct CDR3 sequences, around 30% of them seen once. The input for sequencing was PBMCs, mostly from graft donor cells, taken 360 days after TCRalphabeta/CD19-depleted stem cell transplant. These receptors were taken from a boy under two years old who had a stem cell transplant for SCID, so the T cells may come from the graft donor. Both conserved end residues are part of each CDR3.

j_call: TRBJ2-2; v_call: TRBV7-9; cdr3_aa: CASSLLRGTSNTGELFF
j_call: TRBJ2-7; v_call: TRBV30; cdr3_aa: CAWSRTGLGQYF
j_call: TRBJ2-1; v_call: TRBV3-1; cdr3_aa: CASINSGGAHNEQFF
j_call: TRBJ1-2; v_call: TRBV6-6; cdr3_aa: CASSYPIGDGYTF
j_call: TRBJ2-5; v_call: TRBV18; cdr3_aa: CASSPSGRKETQYF
j_call: TRBJ1-1; v_call: TRBV6-2/TRBV6-3; cdr3_aa: CASSYQGRGGTEAFF
j_call: TRBJ2-2; v_call: TRBV29-1; cdr3_aa: CSVEGGPSFPGGELFF
j_call: TRBJ1-2; v_call: TRBV20-1; cdr3_aa: CRIQGGYGYTF
j_call: TRBJ1-4; v_call: TRBV12-3/TRBV12-4; cdr3_aa: CASGRDRGREKLFF
j_call: TRBJ1-4; v_call: TRBV29-1; cdr3_aa: CSVVGGEKLFF
j_call: TRBJ2-2; v_call: TRBV4-2; cdr3_aa: CASSQEQRGGRVGELFF
j_call: TRBJ2-6; v_call: TRBV29-1; cdr3_aa: CSVESSGQGAGSGANVLTF
j_call: TRBJ2-3; v_call: TRBV28; cdr3_aa: CASSYSESGVTQYF
j_call: TRBJ1-2; v_call: TRBV5-6; cdr3_aa: CASSPWGSGYTF
j_call: TRBJ2-1; v_call: TRBV6-5; cdr3_aa: CASSSSPDSGSYNEQFF
j_call: TRBJ2-5; v_call: TRBV29-1; cdr3_aa: CSATSGTGQETQYF
j_call: TRBJ2-4; v_call: TRBV5-1; cdr3_aa: CASSVGGAKNIQYF
j_call: TRBJ2-5; v_call: TRBV11-2; cdr3_aa: CASSWMWETQYF
j_call: TRBJ2-6; v_call: TRBV20-1; cdr3_aa: CSASPETGANVLTF
j_call: TRBJ2-5; v_call: TRBV24-1; cdr3_aa: CATSGTGAVEETQYF
j_call: TRBJ2-7; v_call: TRBV20-1; cdr3_aa: CSARDRAPRQYF
j_call: TRBJ2-6; v_call: TRBV7-3; cdr3_aa: CASSLGLEAFPSGANVLTF
j_call: TRBJ2-1; v_call: TRBV4-1; cdr3_aa: CASSQGKAKEQFF
j_call: TRBJ2-7; v_call: TRBV6-2/TRBV6-3; cdr3_aa: CASSHDRGAYEQYF
j_call: TRBJ1-5; v_call: TRBV28; cdr3_aa: CAISGARQPQHF
j_call: TRBJ1-5; v_call: TRBV12-3/TRBV12-4; cdr3_aa: CASSLGDRARGQPQHF
j_call: TRBJ2-3; v_call: TRBV2; cdr3_aa: CASTRGRGTDTQYF
j_call: TRBJ1-1; v_call: TRBV5-1; cdr3_aa: CASSPSRPRTMDEAFF
j_call: TRBJ1-5; v_call: TRBV6-1; cdr3_aa: CASSALSSNQPQHF
j_call: TRBJ2-1; v_call: TRBV12-3/TRBV12-4; cdr3_aa: CASSLIPRVSYNEQFF
j_call: TRBJ2-1; v_call: TRBV12-3/TRBV12-4; cdr3_aa: CASSLGKTGNEQFF
j_call: TRBJ1-2; v_call: TRBV20-1; cdr3_aa: CSARAGNGGYTF
j_call: TRBJ2-5; v_call: TRBV7-9; cdr3_aa: CASSVAGGSQGTQYF
j_call: TRBJ2-1; v_call: TRBV12-3/TRBV12-4; cdr3_aa: CASSPDSIAPYNEQFF
j_call: TRBJ2-2; v_call: TRBV12-3/TRBV12-4; cdr3_aa: CASIRTGVTGELFF
j_call: TRBJ2-3; v_call: TRBV4-3; cdr3_aa: CASSQDWVRGGTQYF
j_call: TRBJ2-7; v_call: TRBV30; cdr3_aa: CAWRAGELYEQYF
j_call: TRBJ2-3; v_call: TRBV7-2; cdr3_aa: CASSGTWRPTDTQYF
j_call: TRBJ2-5; v_call: TRBV6-5; cdr3_aa: CASSYWTGPEETQYF
j_call: TRBJ2-7; v_call: TRBV5-1; cdr3_aa: CASSWTGTGDYEQYF
j_call: TRBJ2-5; v_call: TRBV4-1; cdr3_aa: CASSQDGTLFQETQYF
j_call: TRBJ2-7; v_call: TRBV7-2; cdr3_aa: CASSLALIGTVSYEQYF
j_call: TRBJ1-1; v_call: TRBV20-1; cdr3_aa: CSARDPKNTEAFF
j_call: TRBJ1-1; v_call: TRBV4-3; cdr3_aa: CASSQAGSGAFF
j_call: TRBJ2-7; v_call: TRBV4-2; cdr3_aa: CASSQDVGVALESYEQYF
j_call: TRBJ2-7; v_call: TRBV20-1; cdr3_aa: CSALAAGHSISYEQYF
j_call: TRBJ2-3; v_call: TRBV20-1; cdr3_aa: CSARDRQRRTDTQYF
j_call: TRBJ2-1; v_call: TRBV12-3/TRBV12-4; cdr3_aa: CASSFSPADPFYEQFF
j_call: TRBJ2-5; v_call: TRBV5-5; cdr3_aa: CASSTHRVGETQYF
j_call: TRBJ1-1; v_call: TRBV11-1; cdr3_aa: CASSLRPLNTEAFF
j_call: TRBJ2-3; v_call: TRBV20-1; cdr3_aa: CSASLAGRPTDTQYF